Below are 27 T cell receptor beta chains sequenced from a single sample in a study of radiotherapy plus CTLA-4 blockade in lung cancer. The method was immunoSEQ multiplex PCR; TCRdb's version includes in-frame clones alone and lacks a portion of them. This sample carries fewer than 65,000 clones, about 80% of them seen once, and the ten largest clones take approximately 6.1%. Sequences were derived from peripheral blood, sampled from a patient treated with radiotherapy plus ipilimumab. These receptors came from a human donor with non-small cell lung cancer whose response to radiotherapy plus ipilimumab could not be evaluated.

This clone was seen just once. The gene calls are TRBV14 and TRBJ2-3; D might be TRBD2 (5 bases). V lost 5 bases, J lost 0 bases, and 21 bases lay in between. The CDR3 sequence is 18 residues long. Germline V gene data show CDR1 as SGHDN and CDR2 as FVKESK. The CDR3 protein is CASSSEREGKFSTDTQYF. DNA of the CDR3: TGTGCCAGCAGCAGCGAGAGGGAAGGGAAGTTTAGCACAGATACGCAGTATTTT.

The table lists this clone with a count of one. The chain uses TRBV5-6 and TRBJ2-5, with TRBD1 matching 8 bases. The J call may be faulty, since TRBJ2-7 better matches the DNA end. Germline CDR1 is SGHDT and CDR2 is YYEEEE. The CDR3 extends over 17 amino acids. The CDR3 nucleotides are TGTGCCAGCAGCTTGGGACAGGGGAATGCGGTTGCCTACGAGCAGTACTTC. Translated, it gives CASSLGQGNAVAYEQYF.

V gene TRBV6-1 combines with J gene TRBJ2-1; tentatively, D is TRBD2 (5 bases). The CDR3 extends over 12 amino acids. CDR1 MNHNS and CDR2 SASEGT come from the germline V gene. The V and J ends lost 2 bases and 7 bases respectively, with 6 bases between them. Here the CDR3 reads CASSESGNEQFF. As DNA, the CDR3 is TGTGCCAGCAGTGAATCGGGGAATGAGCAGTTCTTC.

V usage is TRBV4-3 and J usage is TRBJ1-2; 9 bases map to TRBD1. The CDR3 has 16 residues. Germline V gives CDR1 LGHNA, CDR2 YSLEER. V was pared by 0 bases and J by 6 bases, with 8 bases of the junction left unmatched. The CDR3 sequence: CASSQDVQGAPDGYTF. Written as DNA, the CDR3 is TGCGCCAGCAGCCAAGACGTACAGGGGGCGCCGGATGGCTACACCTTC.

The CDR3 here is CASSVADGGETQYF. The CDR3 DNA reads as TGTGCCAGCAGCGTAGCTGACGGGGGAGAGACCCAGTACTTC. V usage is TRBV9 and J usage is TRBJ2-5; TRBD2 is a possible D gene (6 bases). This CDR3 contains 14 residues. Germline V gene sequence: CDR1 SGDLS, CDR2 YYNGEE. Trimming cost V 0 bases and J 4 bases, with 10 bases left between them. Drawing the rest from reference TRBV9 and TRBJ2-5, the complete variable domain is DSGVTQTPKHLITATGQRVTLRCSPRSGDLSVYWYQQSLDQGLQFLIQYYNGEERAKGNILERFSAQQFPDLHSELNLSSLELGDSALYFCASSVADGGETQYFGPGTRLLVL.

The chain is built from TRBV19 and TRBJ1-1, with D possibly TRBD1 on 5 matching bases. This CDR3 has 14 residues. Trimming cost V 0 bases and J 6 bases, with 11 bases left between them. Germline CDR1 reads LNHDA; CDR2 reads SQIVND (reference sequence). This CDR3 reads CASSIDRGEAEAFF. In DNA, the CDR3 is TGTGCCAGTAGTATAGATCGGGGGGAAGCTGAAGCTTTCTTT.

The genes are TRBV7-6 and TRBJ1-6; D gene ambiguous. This CDR3 is 15 amino acids long. Trimming pared 4 bases from V and 0 bases from J, leaving 7 bases between. Germline V lookup: CDR1 SGHVS, CDR2 FNYEAQ. Here the CDR3 reads CASSSLSSYNSPLHF. The CDR3 region has the DNA TGTGCCAGCAGCTCCTTGAGCTCCTATAATTCACCCCTCCACTTT.

The chain joins TRBV27 to TRBJ2-2; no clear D. From germline, CDR1 is MNHEY and CDR2 SMNVEV (reference sequence). The ends were cut back, 3 bases at V and 4 bases at J, with 12 bases in the middle. The CDR3 runs to 15 residues. CDR3: CASSFDSRFTGELFF. The CDR3 nucleotides read TGTGCCAGCAGTTTCGACTCGCGGTTCACCGGGGAGCTGTTTTTT.

This sequence joins TRBV5-1 and TRBJ2-7, with no clear D. This CDR3 is 14 amino acids long. Trimming removed 2 bases from V and 2 bases from J, with 11 bases in between. Germline CDR1 SGHRS, CDR2 YFSETQ. The CDR3 DNA reads as TGCGCCAGCAGCTTACCAGGAACGGCCTACGAGCAGTACTTC. The encoded protein is CASSLPGTAYEQYF.

The chain joins TRBV5-6 to TRBJ1-3; D might be TRBD1 (6 bases). Germline assignment: CDR1 SGHDT and CDR2 YYEEEE. Trimming pared 1 base from V and 5 bases from J, leaving 10 bases between. This CDR3 is built from 14 residues. The CDR3 spells CASSLRRGRNTIYF. Here the CDR3 DNA reads TGTGCCAGCAGCTTGCGCAGGGGTCGAAACACCATATATTTT.

The chain carries TRBV25-1 and TRBJ1-6, with 8 bases that match TRBD1. The CDR3 is made up of 15 amino acids. The V and J ends lost 6 bases and 9 bases, in that order; junction bases with no gene match: 10. Germline CDR1 reads MGHDK; CDR2 reads SYGVNS. DNA of the CDR3: TGTGCCAGCAGCGCAGGACAGGGTTTGGGTTCACCCCTCCACTTT. It yields the protein CASSAGQGLGSPLHF.

This chain joins TRBV7-9 and TRBJ2-3, with 8 bases identical to TRBD2. The CDR3 is 15 amino acids. In germline, CDR1 is SEHNR, CDR2 FQNEAQ (reference sequence). After removal of 4 bases from V and 1 base from J, the junction contained 4 bases not matched to a gene. CDR3: CASSWVAGRTDTQYF. CDR3 DNA: TGTGCCAGCAGCTGGGTAGCGGGGCGCACAGATACGCAGTATTTT.

The chain uses TRBV19 and TRBJ2-5; 11 bases map to TRBD2. The CDR3 runs to 15 residues. V lost 5 bases and J lost 1; bases outside the gene matches: 3. The V gene's germline CDR1 is LNHDA and CDR2 SQIVND (reference sequence). The CDR3 DNA is TGTGCCAGTAGTTCGGGACTAGCGGTCCAAGAGACCCAGTACTTC. This gives the protein CASSSGLAVQETQYF.

This rearrangement joins TRBV7-6 to TRBJ2-7; D possibly corresponds to TRBD1 (5 bases). The V and J ends lost 4 bases and 4 bases respectively, with 11 bases between them. Germline loops: CDR1 SGHVS, CDR2 FNYEAQ. This CDR3 has 13 residues. The CDR3 here is CASSSLDTYEQYF. The CDR3 DNA is TGTGCCAGCAGCTCATTGGACACGTACGAGCAGTACTTC.

The chain combines TRBV28 with TRBJ2-1; 13 nucleotides match TRBD2. Germline CDR1 MDHEN, CDR2 SYDVKM. V dropped 5 bases and J dropped 7; count of bases not matched to a gene: 8. This CDR3 has 16 amino acids. CDR3 DNA: TGTGCCAGCAGTCTATTGGGGACTAGCGGGGCAAATGAGCAGTTCTTC. Translation: CASSLLGTSGANEQFF.

CDR3 sequence (DNA): TGTGCCAGCAGCGTAGGGGGGGACACCGGGGAGCTGTTTTTT. Translated, it gives CASSVGGDTGELFF. The chain has TRBV9 and TRBJ2-2, with a possible D match to TRBD2 (6 bases). Looked up from germline, CDR1 is SGDLS and CDR2 is YYNGEE. The CDR3 is 14 amino acids. Trimming shortened V by 0 bases and J by 3 bases, and 6 bases separated the two germline ends.

DNA of the CDR3: TGTGCCAGCAGTTCCGTCCTGGGGGGGGGCTCAGGCACAGATACGCAGTATTTT. Translating it yields CASSSVLGGGSGTDTQYF. The chain carries TRBV28 and TRBJ2-3; possible D gene TRBD2, 7 bases. This CDR3 spans 18 amino acids. Looked up from germline, CDR1 is MDHEN and CDR2 is SYDVKM. Trimming removed 4 bases from V and 1 base from J, with 21 bases in between.

The chain carries TRBV6-6 and TRBJ1-5; D ambiguous. With 8 bases removed from V and 4 bases from J, the gap between germline ends came to 9 bases. The CDR3 sequence is 12 residues long. Germline CDR1 and CDR2: MNHNY and SVGAGI (reference sequence). DNA for the CDR3: TGTGCCAGCGCGCCAGGAAATCAGCCCCAGCATTTT. Amino acids: CASAPGNQPQHF.

The genes are TRBV5-5 and TRBJ2-1; D gene uncertain. CDR3 length: 15 amino acids. The germline V gene has CDR1 SGHKS and CDR2 YYEKEE (reference sequence). The V and J ends lost 2 bases and 0 bases respectively, with 9 bases between them. In nucleotides, the CDR3 is TGTGCCAGCAGCTTCGCCTTTAGCTCCTACAATGAGCAGTTCTTC. As protein: CASSFAFSSYNEQFF. Variable domain in full (rest from reference TRBV5-5 and TRBJ2-1): DAGVTQSPTHLIKTRGQQVTLRCSPISGHKSVSWYQQVLGQGPQFIFQYYEKEERGRGNFPDRFSARQFPNYSSELNVNALLLGDSALYLCASSFAFSSYNEQFFGPGTRLTVL.

The genes are TRBV25-1 and TRBJ2-1; perhaps TRBD2 as D (6 bases). This CDR3 has 16 residues. Between the trimmed V and J ends, which lost 2 bases and 5 bases, there was a span of 16 bases. CDR1 is MGHDK, CDR2 SYGVNS, per germline. CDR3 coding DNA: TGTGCCAGCAGTGAAGGCGCAGGAGGGTTTCACAATGAGCAGTTCTTC. Its translation is CASSEGAGGFHNEQFF. Filled out from reference TRBV25-1 and TRBJ2-1, the complete variable domain reads EADIYQTPRYLVIGTGKKITLECSQTMGHDKMYWYQQDPGMELHLIHYSYGVNSTEKGDLSSESTVSRIRTEHFPLTLESARPSHTSQYLCASSEGAGGFHNEQFFGPGTRLTVL.

The rearrangement uses TRBV7-2 and TRBJ2-1; D gene unclear. The CDR3 is 15 residues long. The germline gives CDR1 SGHTA, CDR2 FQGNSA. Trimming took 4 bases from V and 5 from J, leaving 15 bases between them. The CDR3 reads CASSSGLNHDNEQFF. CDR3 nucleotide sequence: TGTGCCAGCAGCTCAGGATTGAACCATGACAATGAGCAGTTCTTC.

In its sample, this clone was seen a few times. The chain joins TRBV4-1 to TRBJ2-7, with 8 positions matching TRBD2. The CDR3 loop spans 14 amino acids. Germline assignment: CDR1 MGHRA and CDR2 YSYEKL. The trim removed 0 bases at V and 3 bases at J, leaving 1 base unmatched. CDR3 in DNA: TGCGCCAGCAGCCAAGAGAGCGGGGGCTACGAGCAGTACTTC. Translated: CASSQESGGYEQYF.

V and J are TRBV10-3 and TRBJ2-7, with a weak D call TRBD1 (6 bases). Germline CDR1 and CDR2: ENHRY and SYGVKD. Deletions cut 11 bases from V and 2 bases from J, with 10 bases between. The CDR3 spans 11 residues. The CDR3 spells CAVQGTYEQYF. For the CDR3, the DNA is TGTGCCGTACAGGGAACCTACGAGCAGTACTTC.

This chain joins TRBV5-1 and TRBJ1-1; 10 nucleotides agree with TRBD1. The germline CDR1 and CDR2 sequences are SGHRS and YFSETQ. The CDR3 spans 14 residues. V was pared by 4 bases and J by 3 bases, with 3 bases of the junction left unmatched. The CDR3 here is CASSPGTGDTEAFF. The CDR3 nucleotides read TGCGCCAGCAGCCCCGGGACAGGGGACACTGAAGCTTTCTTT.

The chain employs TRBV27 and TRBJ2-1; 9 bases match TRBD2. CDR1 MNHEY and CDR2 SMNVEV come from the germline V gene (reference sequence). The CDR3 is made up of 17 amino acids. J lost 6 bases, V lost 5 bases, and 14 bases had no gene match. CDR3 DNA: TGTGCCAGCAGTCCCCGGTTTGGCGGGAGGGTGGGCAATGAGCAGTTCTTC. Amino acid sequence: CASSPRFGGRVGNEQFF.

This clone was detected only once. The rearrangement uses TRBV6-5 and TRBJ1-4; TRBD1 might be the D (5 bases). The CDR3 is made up of 15 amino acids. The germline V and J ends were trimmed by 0 bases and 3 bases, with 8 bases remaining between them. Per germline, CDR1 MNHEY and CDR2 SVGAGI. The DNA for the CDR3 is TGTGCCAGCAGTTACTCTCGACAGCCTAATGAAAAACTGTTTTTT. As protein: CASSYSRQPNEKLFF.

The V call is TRBV28, the J call TRBJ2-7; a possible D gene is TRBD1 (5 bases). From germline, CDR1 is MDHEN and CDR2 SYDVKM. The CDR3 is 15 residues long. Trimming removed 11 bases from V and 7 bases from J, with 27 bases in between. CDR3 DNA sequence: TGTGCCTCTACCCCCCCGAGCACATGGAAGGGGGAGCAGTACTTC. It specifies CASTPPSTWKGEQYF.